This T cell receptor beta chain was observed in a study of shared clonotypes between healthy human individuals. Only in-frame clones appear in the TCRdb table, and some are missing; sequencing was by immunoSEQ multiplex PCR. The table records a few million clones, approximately 92% of them present only once. The investigators split CD4+ cells into a CD45RA+ naive subset and a CD45RA-negative memory subset. General study results and limits: Sequencing depth was expected to influence donor clonotype sharing.

This clone has just one count. Antigen unknown. CDR3 length equals 16 residues. Trimming cost V 5 bases and J 5 bases; bases outside gene matches: 9. The V gene's germline CDR1 is KGHSH and CDR2 LQKENI. Sample: naive CD4+ T cells sorted from blood. The sample's subset: CD45RA+ positively selected. The TCR comes from a man in his late teens or twenties in good health. This chain joins TRBV18 and TRBJ1-5; 10 nucleotides match TRBD1. The CDR3 loop is CASSSRQGARDQPQHF. The CDR3 DNA reads as TGTGCCAGCTCATCTCGACAGGGGGCGCGGGATCAGCCCCAGCATTTT. The whole variable domain, filled in from reference TRBV18 and TRBJ1-5, reads NAGVMQNPRHLVRRRGQEARLRCSPMKGHSHVYWYRQLPEEGLKFMVYLQKENIIDESGMPKERFSAEFPKEGPSILRIQQVVRGDSAAYFCASSSRQGARDQPQHFGDGTRLSIL.